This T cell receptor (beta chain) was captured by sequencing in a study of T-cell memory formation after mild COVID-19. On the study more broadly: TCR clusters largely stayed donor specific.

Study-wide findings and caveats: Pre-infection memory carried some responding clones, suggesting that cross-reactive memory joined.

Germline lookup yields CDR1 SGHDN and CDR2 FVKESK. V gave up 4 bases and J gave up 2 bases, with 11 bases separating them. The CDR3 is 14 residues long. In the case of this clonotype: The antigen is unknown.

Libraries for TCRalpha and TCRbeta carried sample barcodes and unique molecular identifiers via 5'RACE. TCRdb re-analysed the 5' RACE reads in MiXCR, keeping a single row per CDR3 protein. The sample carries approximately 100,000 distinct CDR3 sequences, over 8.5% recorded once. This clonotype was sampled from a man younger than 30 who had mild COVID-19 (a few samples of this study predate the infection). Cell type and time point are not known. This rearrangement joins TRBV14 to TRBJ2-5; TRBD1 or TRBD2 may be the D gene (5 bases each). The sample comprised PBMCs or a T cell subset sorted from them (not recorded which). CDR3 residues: CASSPRDGQETQYF. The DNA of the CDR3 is TGTGCCAGCAGCCCCCGGGACGGACAAGAGACCCAGTACTTC.